A single sample gave rise to the 30 T cell receptor beta chains below, sequenced in a study of blood T cells in healthy people across ages. Next came a second PCR, run for roughly 6 to 11 cycles, which used a sample-barcoded 5' primer along with a J-beta primer mix. TCRdb ran MiXCR on the 5' RACE reads and lists one entry per CDR3 protein. The sample includes about 640,000 distinct CDR3 sequences, approximately 50% seen only once; the top ten take over 30%. The sequencing sample was made of blood. The origin of the receptors is a man in his 60s in good health.

V gene TRBV2 combines with J gene TRBJ1-1; possible D gene TRBD1, 5 bases. The CDR3 length is 16 residues. Between the trimmed V and J ends, which lost 3 bases and 1 base, there was a span of 15 bases. The germline gives CDR1 SNHLY, CDR2 FYNNEI. The CDR3 sequence is CASSDWVGRENTEAFF. CDR3 sequence (DNA): TGTGCCAGCAGTGATTGGGTTGGCAGGGAGAACACTGAAGCTTTCTTT.

The rearrangement links TRBV29-1 to TRBJ2-3, with 8 bases that match TRBD2. Germline assignment: CDR1 SQVTM and CDR2 ANQGSEA. Trimming took 3 bases from V and 4 from J; bases not matched to a gene: 6. The CDR3 contains 14 residues. The CDR3 protein is CSVDIRGGSDTQYF. The CDR3, as DNA: TGCAGCGTTGATATCCGGGGGGGGTCAGATACGCAGTATTTT.

The chain joins TRBV20-1 to TRBJ2-7; maybe TRBD1 (6 bases). The V end was cut by 0 bases, the J end by 1 base, with 10 bases between. The CDR3 is 14 amino acids. Germline values: CDR1 DFQATT, CDR2 SNEGSKA (reference sequence). In nucleotides, the CDR3 is TGCAGTGCTAGAGAGGACAGTGGATCCTACGAGCAGTACTTC. This gives the protein CSAREDSGSYEQYF.

V usage is TRBV19 and J usage is TRBJ2-7; D unresolved. CDR1 LNHDA and CDR2 SQIVND come from the germline V gene (reference sequence). The CDR3 is 14 residues long. V dropped 5 bases and J dropped 4 bases, with 15 bases sitting between them. The CDR3 nucleotides are TGTGCCAGTAGTGCCCGGGCGACACCTTACGAGCAGTACTTC. Translated: CASSARATPYEQYF. Complete variable domain (other parts from reference TRBV19 and TRBJ2-7): DGGITQSPKYLFRKEGQNVTLSCEQNLNHDAMYWYRQDPGQGLRLIYYSQIVNDFQKGDIAEGYSVSREKKESFPLTVTSAQKNPTAFYLCASSARATPYEQYFGPGTRLTVT.

The chain links TRBV29-1 to TRBJ1-2; no clear D gene. The CDR3 loop spans 12 amino acids. Looked up from germline, CDR1 is SQVTM and CDR2 is ANQGSEA. The germline V and J ends were trimmed by 4 bases and 2 bases, with 8 bases remaining between them. The CDR3 loop reads CSVVTANYGYTF. As DNA, the CDR3 is TGCAGCGTTGTGACTGCGAACTATGGCTACACCTTC.

The chain combines TRBV20-1 with TRBJ2-7; D gene unclear. The CDR3 totals 16 residues. V was pared by 0 bases and J by 0 bases, with 15 bases between. Germline V gene data show CDR1 as DFQATT and CDR2 as SNEGSKA (reference sequence). Here the CDR3 DNA reads TGCAGTGCTAGAGATAGTCGTTTAGGTAGCTCCTACGAGCAGTACTTC. Its translation: CSARDSRLGSSYEQYF.

This clonotype appeared once. The J gene is TRBJ2-6, the V gene TRBV24-1; the D gene is possibly TRBD2 (6 bases). Germline assignment: CDR1 KGHDR and CDR2 SFDVKD. The CDR3 length is 17 residues. Trimming took 6 bases from V and 0 from J, leaving 14 bases between them. CDR3 coding DNA: TGTGCCACCAGTAATCCGGGACTCAGCTCTGGGGCCAACGTCCTGACTTTC. Translating gives CATSNPGLSSGANVLTF.

V gene TRBV4-2 combines with J gene TRBJ2-1; 8 nucleotides align to TRBD2. This CDR3 has 16 residues. Trimming at V came to 4 bases and at J to 7 bases, leaving 12 bases not matched to a gene. Germline loops: CDR1 LGHNA, CDR2 YNFKEQ. CDR3 in amino acids: CASSRFERGLRNEQFF. The CDR3, as DNA: TGTGCCAGCAGCCGGTTCGAGCGGGGGCTAAGGAATGAGCAGTTCTTC.

In regard to this clonotype: Germline is not matched at one junction end, which may reflect a read error. The J gene is TRBJ2-5, the V gene TRBV7-7; 7 bases are a match to TRBD2. The germline CDR1 and CDR2 sequences are SSHAT and FNYEAQ (reference sequence). This CDR3 is 16 amino acids long. CDR3 sequence reads: CASSPFSTTAGSTLYF. The CDR3 coding sequence is TGTGCCAGCAGCCCATTTTCGACTACAGCGGGAAGTACCCTGTACTTC.

The V call is TRBV5-1, the J call TRBJ2-7; 7 nucleotides agree with TRBD2. With 1 base clipped from V and 1 base from J, the junction kept 2 bases outside the gene matches. CDR3 size: 14 residues. Germline V gene data show CDR1 as SGHRS and CDR2 as YFSETQ. DNA for the CDR3: TGCGCCAGCAGCTTGTGGGGGGGATCCTACGAGCAGTACTTC. This codes for CASSLWGGSYEQYF.

The J gene is TRBJ2-1, the V gene TRBV12-3 or TRBV12-4; TRBD2 matches at 8 bases. The CDR3 extends over 14 amino acids. Trimming removed 7 bases from V and 1 base from J; junction bases left unmatched: 3. As DNA, the CDR3 is TGTGCCAGCAATCGGGGGGGGTCCTACAATGAGCAGTTCTTC. Encoded protein: CASNRGGSYNEQFF.

A note on this clonotype: The CDR3 carries no conserved terminal phenylalanine or tryptophan, so it likely arises from a read error. The chain combines TRBV7-9 with TRBJ2-5, with 8 bases matching TRBD1. V shed 5 bases and J 0 bases; nucleotides not matched to a gene: 11. This CDR3 has 17 amino acids. Germline V lookup: CDR1 SEHNR, CDR2 FQNEAQ (reference sequence). The CDR3: CASSRQGSSLHQETQYL. For the CDR3, the DNA is TGTGCCAGCAGCCGACAGGGGTCTAGCCTACACCAAGAGACCCAGTACCTC.

The chain has TRBV6-5 and TRBJ2-7, with TRBD1 matching over 7 bases. CDR3 length: 14 residues. CDR1 and CDR2 from the germline V gene are MNHEY and SVGAGI. V lost 1 base, J lost 2 bases, and 2 bases stayed unmatched. CDR3 sequence (DNA): TGTGCCAGCAGTTACTGGACAGGACCCTACGAGCAGTACTTC. It is translated as CASSYWTGPYEQYF.

V and J are TRBV10-3 and TRBJ2-1, with TRBD2 matching over 12 bases. Germline trimming cut 6 bases from V and 7 bases from J; bases unmatched to any gene: 10. Germline V gene data show CDR1 as ENHRY and CDR2 as SYGVKD. The CDR3 contains 16 residues. As DNA, the CDR3 is TGTGCCATCAGCTTACCTAGCGGGGGGGCAGGGAATGAGCAGTTCTTC. Its protein is CAISLPSGGAGNEQFF.

J is TRBJ2-7 and V is TRBV6-6; D is possibly TRBD1 (6 bases). Germline-derived CDR1 and CDR2 are MNHNY and SVGAGI (reference sequence). The CDR3 has 15 residues. Trimming took 2 bases from V and 12 from J, leaving 23 bases between them. The CDR3 protein is CASSYRGGGEETLYF. Written as DNA, the CDR3 is TGTGCCAGCAGTTACAGAGGGGGTGGCGAAGAGACCCTGTACTTC.

The chain joins TRBV6-2 or TRBV6-3 to TRBJ2-1; no firm D call. Germline V CDR1 and CDR2: MNHEY, SVGEGT. Trimming pared 4 bases from V and 7 bases from J, leaving 20 bases between. CDR3 length equals 16 residues. CDR3 in DNA: TGTGCCAGCAGTTGGTGGGCTGGAACCCATGGGAATGAGCAGTTCTTC. Translating gives CASSWWAGTHGNEQFF.

The chain has TRBV6-2 or TRBV6-3 and TRBJ2-4, with 9 bases aligning to TRBD2. The DNA matches TRBJ2-7 better at its end, which makes the J call doubtful. CDR1 is MNHEY and CDR2 is SVGEGT in the germline V gene. The CDR3 is 14 amino acids. The CDR3 region has the DNA TGTGCCAGCAGTACTATAGCGGGGGCCTACGAGCAGTACTTC. It yields the protein CASSTIAGAYEQYF.

The chain recombines TRBV11-2 with TRBJ2-5; D might be TRBD2 (5 bases). The CDR3 is 14 residues long. The V and J ends lost 5 bases and 0 bases respectively, with 10 bases between them. The germline gives CDR1 SGHAT, CDR2 FQNNGV. CDR3 amino acids: CASSRTPYQETQYF. The CDR3 DNA reads as TGTGCCAGCAGCCGGACTCCGTACCAAGAGACCCAGTACTTC.

This sequence joins TRBV6-6 and TRBJ2-1; TRBD2 might be the D (7 bases). V lost 2 bases and J lost 5, with 10 bases in between. Germline CDR1 is MNHNY and CDR2 is SVGAGI (reference sequence). This CDR3 has 14 amino acids. The CDR3 nucleotides read TGTGCCAGCAGTTACGCGGGGGCAAACAATGAGCAGTTCTTC. Residues: CASSYAGANNEQFF.

This clonotype was counted between two and nine times. The CDR3 coding sequence is TGCAGCGTTGCTGTCGGACAGCGCACAGATACGCAGTATTTT. As protein: CSVAVGQRTDTQYF. The chain carries TRBV29-1 and TRBJ2-3, with D perhaps matching TRBD1 (6 bases). Germline CDR1 and CDR2: SQVTM and ANQGSEA. The CDR3 has 14 amino acids. The germline V and J ends were trimmed by 4 bases and 1 base, with 12 bases remaining between them.

This clonotype was counted a few times. The chain recombines TRBV18 with TRBJ2-3; TRBD2 matches 10 bases. The V gene's germline CDR1 is KGHSH and CDR2 LQKENI. The CDR3 spans 15 residues. After removal of 3 bases from V and 6 bases from J, the junction contained 6 bases not matched to a gene. The CDR3 reads CASSPGTSVPDTQYF. Written as DNA, the CDR3 is TGTGCCAGCTCACCGGGGACTAGCGTGCCCGATACGCAGTATTTT.

This chain uses TRBV20-1 with TRBJ1-1; 8 bases agree with TRBD1. With V trimmed by 4 bases and J by 4 bases, 14 bases remained unmatched. Germline V gives CDR1 DFQATT, CDR2 SNEGSKA (reference sequence). This CDR3 spans 16 amino acids. In DNA, the CDR3 is TGCAGTGCTAAAACCGGGACAGGCCTGGGGGGCACTGAAGCTTTCTTT. Translated, it gives CSAKTGTGLGGTEAFF.

This clonotype was seen a handful of times. V gene TRBV4-2 combines with J gene TRBJ1-4; D gene unclear. This CDR3 contains 15 residues. Deletions cut 1 base from V and 3 bases from J, with 9 bases between. Germline V gene sequence: CDR1 LGHNA, CDR2 YNFKEQ. For the CDR3, the DNA is TGTGCCAGCAGCCAAGTCGGCAGTTCTAATGAAAAACTGTTTTTT. It translates to CASSQVGSSNEKLFF.

V is TRBV5-1 and J is TRBJ2-1; D call uncertain. Germline V gene sequence: CDR1 SGHRS, CDR2 YFSETQ. The CDR3 consists of 16 residues. The V and J ends lost 0 bases and 0 bases respectively, with 10 bases between them. Written as DNA, the CDR3 is TGCGCCAGCAGCTTGGATCAGTTCAGCTCCTACAATGAGCAGTTCTTC. Translating it yields CASSLDQFSSYNEQFF.

The J gene is TRBJ2-5, the V gene TRBV2; D perhaps matches TRBD1 (6 bases). Germline-derived CDR1 and CDR2 are SNHLY and FYNNEI. The CDR3 extends over 13 amino acids. The germline V and J ends were trimmed by 8 bases and 5 bases, with 15 bases remaining between them. CDR3 in amino acids: CASAGQTPETQYF. The CDR3 region has the DNA TGTGCCAGCGCCGGACAGACCCCTGAGACCCAGTACTTC. The entire variable domain, with the rest obtained from reference TRBV2 and TRBJ2-5, is as follows: EPEVTQTPSHQVTQMGQEVILRCVPISNHLYFYWYRQILGQKVEFLVSFYNNEISEKSEIFDDQFSVERPDGSNFTLKIRSTKLEDSAMYFCASAGQTPETQYFGPGTRLLVL.

This clonotype came up a few times. The rearrangement joins TRBV9 to TRBJ1-1, with 8 positions matching TRBD1. This CDR3 is 13 amino acids long. Per germline, CDR1 SGDLS and CDR2 YYNGEE. V lost 0 bases, J lost 10 bases, and 5 bases stayed unmatched. The CDR3 coding sequence is TGTGCCAGCAGCGTAGCTGGACAGGGTCGAGCTTTCTTT. Translating gives CASSVAGQGRAFF.

This CDR3 reads CASSGGLFYGYTF. The CDR3 region has the DNA TGTGCCAGCAGTGGCGGGCTGTTCTATGGCTACACCTTC. V and J are TRBV12-3 or TRBV12-4 and TRBJ1-2; D is ambiguous. The ends were cut back, 5 bases at V and 4 bases at J, with 11 bases in the middle. The CDR3 is made up of 13 amino acids.

V and J are TRBV3-1 and TRBJ1-1; 7 bases agree with TRBD1. The CDR3 has 14 amino acids. Per the germline V gene, CDR1 is LGHDT and CDR2 is YNNKEL (reference sequence). With 6 bases clipped from V and 4 bases from J, the junction kept 8 bases outside the gene matches. The CDR3: CASSFGQATTEAFF. In DNA, the CDR3 is TGTGCCAGCAGTTTCGGACAGGCGACCACTGAAGCTTTCTTT.

J is TRBJ1-1 and V is TRBV5-1; 7 bases map to TRBD1. The CDR3 totals 16 residues. From germline, CDR1 is SGHRS and CDR2 YFSETQ. J lost 4 bases, V lost 0 bases, and 9 bases had no gene match. The CDR3 sequence: CASSLAFMTGSTEAFF. CDR3 in DNA: TGCGCCAGCAGCTTGGCCTTCATGACAGGGTCCACTGAAGCTTTCTTT.

This chain uses TRBV2 with TRBJ2-4, with TRBD1 matching 7 bases. The length of the CDR3 is 14 residues. Germline values: CDR1 SNHLY, CDR2 FYNNEI. Germline trimming cut 0 bases from V and 6 bases from J; bases unmatched to any gene: 2. The CDR3 loop reads CASSEAGTANIQYF. The CDR3, as DNA: TGTGCCAGCAGTGAAGCCGGGACAGCAAACATTCAGTACTTC.